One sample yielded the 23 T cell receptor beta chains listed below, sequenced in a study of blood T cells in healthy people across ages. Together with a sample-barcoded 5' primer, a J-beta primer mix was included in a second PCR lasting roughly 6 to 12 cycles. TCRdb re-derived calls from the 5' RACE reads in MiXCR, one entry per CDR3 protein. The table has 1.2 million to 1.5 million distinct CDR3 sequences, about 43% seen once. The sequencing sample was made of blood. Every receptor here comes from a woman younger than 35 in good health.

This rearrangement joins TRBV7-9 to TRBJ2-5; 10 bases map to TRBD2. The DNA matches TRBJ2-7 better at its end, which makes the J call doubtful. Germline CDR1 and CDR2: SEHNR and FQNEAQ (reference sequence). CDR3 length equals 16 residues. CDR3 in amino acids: CASSLGSAGGAYEQYF. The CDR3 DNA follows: TGTGCCAGCAGTCTAGGGTCAGCGGGAGGGGCCTACGAGCAGTACTTC.

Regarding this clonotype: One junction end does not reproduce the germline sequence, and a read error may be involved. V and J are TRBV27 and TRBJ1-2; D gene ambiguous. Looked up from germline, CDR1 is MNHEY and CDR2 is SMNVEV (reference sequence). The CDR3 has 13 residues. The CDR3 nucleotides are TGTGCCAGCAGTTTTGGGCCCGGCTATGGCTTCACCTTC. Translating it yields CASSFGPGYGFTF.

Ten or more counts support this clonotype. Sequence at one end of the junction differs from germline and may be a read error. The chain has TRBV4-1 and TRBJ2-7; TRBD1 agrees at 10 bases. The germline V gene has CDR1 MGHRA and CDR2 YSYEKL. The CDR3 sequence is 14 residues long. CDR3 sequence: CASSPGQGVYEQYF. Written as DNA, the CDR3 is TGTGCCAGCAGTCCCGGACAGGGGGTTTACGAGCAGTACTTC.

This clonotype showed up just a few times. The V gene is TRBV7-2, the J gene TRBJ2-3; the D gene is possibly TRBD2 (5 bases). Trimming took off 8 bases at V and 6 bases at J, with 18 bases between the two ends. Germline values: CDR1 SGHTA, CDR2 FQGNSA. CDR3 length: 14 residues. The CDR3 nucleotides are TGTGCCAGCGGCAAATCTCCCGGGGTTGATACGCAGTATTTT. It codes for CASGKSPGVDTQYF.

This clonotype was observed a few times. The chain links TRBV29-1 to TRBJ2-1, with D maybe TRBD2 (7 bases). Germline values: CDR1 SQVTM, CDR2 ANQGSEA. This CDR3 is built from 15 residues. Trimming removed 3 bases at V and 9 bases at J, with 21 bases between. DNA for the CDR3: TGCAGCGTTGATAGGGGGGGGGGCGACGTTGGTGAGCAGTTCTTC. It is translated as CSVDRGGGDVGEQFF.

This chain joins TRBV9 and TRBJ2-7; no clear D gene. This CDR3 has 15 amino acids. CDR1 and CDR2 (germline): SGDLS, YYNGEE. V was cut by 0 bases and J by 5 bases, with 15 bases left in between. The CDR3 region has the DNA TGTGCCAGCAGCGTAGGGGTCAGTGGGTTCCACGAGCAGTACTTC. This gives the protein CASSVGVSGFHEQYF.

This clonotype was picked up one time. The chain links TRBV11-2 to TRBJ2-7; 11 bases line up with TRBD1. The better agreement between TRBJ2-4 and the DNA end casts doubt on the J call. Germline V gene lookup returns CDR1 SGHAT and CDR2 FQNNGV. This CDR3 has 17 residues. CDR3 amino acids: CASSFSRTGQGGNIQYF. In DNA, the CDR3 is TGTGCCAGCAGCTTTAGTCGGACGGGACAGGGGGGAAACATTCAGTACTTC.

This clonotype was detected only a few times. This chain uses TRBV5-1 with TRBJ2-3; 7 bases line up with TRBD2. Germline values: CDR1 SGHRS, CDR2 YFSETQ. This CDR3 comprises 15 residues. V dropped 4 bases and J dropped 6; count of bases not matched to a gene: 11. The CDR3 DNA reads TGCGCCAGCAGCCATGATCGGGGGGATGCGGATACGCAGTATTTT. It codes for CASSHDRGDADTQYF.

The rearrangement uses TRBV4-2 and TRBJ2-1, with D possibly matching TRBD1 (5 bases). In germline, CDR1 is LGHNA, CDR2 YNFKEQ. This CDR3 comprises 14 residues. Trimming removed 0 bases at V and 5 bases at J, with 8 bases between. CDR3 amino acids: CASSQEVRDNEQFF. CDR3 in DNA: TGTGCCAGCAGCCAAGAGGTCAGGGACAATGAGCAGTTCTTC.

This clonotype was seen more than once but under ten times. CDR3 residues: CASSPGGLSSYEQYF. CDR3 bases: TGTGCCAGCAGCCCGGGGGGGTTGAGCTCCTACGAGCAGTACTTC. This chain joins TRBV7-2 and TRBJ2-7; TRBD2 matches 8 bases. The CDR3 spans 15 residues. Trimming removed 5 bases from V and 0 bases from J; junction bases left unmatched: 6. Germline CDR1 reads SGHTA; CDR2 reads FQGNSA.

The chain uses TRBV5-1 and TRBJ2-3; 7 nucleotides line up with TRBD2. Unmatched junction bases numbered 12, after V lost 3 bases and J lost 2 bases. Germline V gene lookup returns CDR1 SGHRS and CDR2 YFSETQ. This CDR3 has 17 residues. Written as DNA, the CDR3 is TGCGCCAGCAGCTCCTACGACCTAGCGGTAAACACAGATACGCAGTATTTT. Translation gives CASSSYDLAVNTDTQYF.

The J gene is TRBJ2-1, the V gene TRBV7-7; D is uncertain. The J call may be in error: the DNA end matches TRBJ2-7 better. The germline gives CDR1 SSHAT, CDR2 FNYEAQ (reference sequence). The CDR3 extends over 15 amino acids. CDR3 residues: CASSLGGSAYNEQYF. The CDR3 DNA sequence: TGTGCCAGCAGCTTAGGTGGTTCGGCCTACAATGAGCAGTACTTC.

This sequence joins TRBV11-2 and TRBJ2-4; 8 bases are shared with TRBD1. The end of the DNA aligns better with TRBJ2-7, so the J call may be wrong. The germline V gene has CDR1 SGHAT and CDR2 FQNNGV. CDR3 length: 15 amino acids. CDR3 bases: TGTGCCAGCAGCGGGATCACAGGGGGAACCTACGAGCAGTACTTC. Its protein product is CASSGITGGTYEQYF.

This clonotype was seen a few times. CDR3 nucleotides: TGCGCCAGCAGCCAGTACTCGACTAGCGGGGGATCCTACAATGAGCAGTTCTTC. This gives the protein CASSQYSTSGGSYNEQFF. The chain joins TRBV4-1 to TRBJ2-1; the match to TRBD2 covers 12 bases. The CDR3 spans 18 residues. The J segment lost 1 base and the V segment lost 3 bases, leaving 7 bases of the junction unmatched. CDR1 is MGHRA, CDR2 YSYEKL, per germline.

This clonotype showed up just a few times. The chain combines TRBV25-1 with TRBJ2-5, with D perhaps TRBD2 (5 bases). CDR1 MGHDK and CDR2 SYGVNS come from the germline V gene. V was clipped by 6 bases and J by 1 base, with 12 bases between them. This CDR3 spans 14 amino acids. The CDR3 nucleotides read TGTGCCAGCAGAGGAATTGAGGGCCAAGAGACCCAGTACTTC. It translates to CASRGIEGQETQYF.

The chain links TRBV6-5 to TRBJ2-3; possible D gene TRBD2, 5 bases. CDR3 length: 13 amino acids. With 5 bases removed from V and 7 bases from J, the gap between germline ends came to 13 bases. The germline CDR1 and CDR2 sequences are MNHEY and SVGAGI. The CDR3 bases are TGTGCCAGCAGTACCGGGAACCTATATACGCAGTATTTT. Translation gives CASSTGNLYTQYF.

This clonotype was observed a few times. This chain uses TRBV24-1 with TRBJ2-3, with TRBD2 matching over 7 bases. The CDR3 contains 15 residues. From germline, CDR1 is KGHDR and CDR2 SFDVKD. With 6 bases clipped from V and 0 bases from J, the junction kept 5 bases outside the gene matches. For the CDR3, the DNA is TGTGCCACCAGTAGGGCGGGAGCTAGCACAGATACGCAGTATTTT. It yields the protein CATSRAGASTDTQYF.

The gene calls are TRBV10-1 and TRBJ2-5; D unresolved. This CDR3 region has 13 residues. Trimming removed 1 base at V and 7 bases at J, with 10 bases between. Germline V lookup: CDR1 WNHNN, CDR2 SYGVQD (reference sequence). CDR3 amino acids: CASSEYRQATQYF. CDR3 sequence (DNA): TGCGCCAGCAGTGAGTACCGGCAGGCGACCCAGTACTTC.

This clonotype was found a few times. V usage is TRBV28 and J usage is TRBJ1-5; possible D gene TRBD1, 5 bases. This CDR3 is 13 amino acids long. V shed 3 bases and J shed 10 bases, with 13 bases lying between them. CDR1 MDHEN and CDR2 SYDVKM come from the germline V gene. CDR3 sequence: CASSLGTPAPQHF. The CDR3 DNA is TGTGCCAGCAGTTTGGGGACTCCTGCCCCCCAGCATTTT. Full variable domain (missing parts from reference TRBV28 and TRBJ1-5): DVKVTQSSRYLVKRTGEKVFLECVQDMDHENMFWYRQDPGLGLRLIYFSYDVKMKEKGDIPEGYSVSREKKERFSLILESASTNQTSMYLCASSLGTPAPQHFGDGTRLSIL.

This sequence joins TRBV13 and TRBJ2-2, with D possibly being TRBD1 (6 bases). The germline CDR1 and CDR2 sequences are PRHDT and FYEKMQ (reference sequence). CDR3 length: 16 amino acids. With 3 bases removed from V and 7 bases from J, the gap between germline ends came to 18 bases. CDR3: CASSFGTPKGVGELFF. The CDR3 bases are TGTGCCAGCAGCTTCGGGACCCCTAAGGGGGTCGGGGAGCTGTTTTTT.

The CDR3 sequence: CASSPPVRDIQYF. For the CDR3, the DNA is TGTGCCAGCAGTCCCCCCGTTAGAGACATTCAGTACTTC. The chain carries TRBV28 and TRBJ2-4; D gene ambiguous. The germline gives CDR1 MDHEN, CDR2 SYDVKM. The CDR3 length is 13 residues. V lost 5 bases to trimming and J lost 8 bases, with 13 bases between them.

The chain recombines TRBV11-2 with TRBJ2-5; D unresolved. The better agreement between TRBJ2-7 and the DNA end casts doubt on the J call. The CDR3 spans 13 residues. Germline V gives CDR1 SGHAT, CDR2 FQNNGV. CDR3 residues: CASSPLTFNEQYF. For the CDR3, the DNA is TGTGCCAGCAGCCCACTAACATTCAACGAGCAGTACTTC.

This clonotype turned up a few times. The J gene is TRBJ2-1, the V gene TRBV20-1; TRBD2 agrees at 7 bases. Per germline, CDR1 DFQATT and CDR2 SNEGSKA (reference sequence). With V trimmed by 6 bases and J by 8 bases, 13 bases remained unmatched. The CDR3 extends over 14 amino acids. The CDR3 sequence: CSANPPTSSDEQFF. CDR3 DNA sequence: TGCAGTGCAAATCCTCCGACTAGCAGCGATGAGCAGTTCTTC.